A single sample gave rise to the 7 T cell receptor beta chains below, sequenced in a study of sequential checkpoint blockade in melanoma (dated by TCRdb to the late 2010s). Library preparation was by the immunoSEQ multiplex PCR assay. As stored in TCRdb, this immuneACCESS dataset retains in-frame rearrangements with V and J assigned. A fraction of the clones does not appear; measured against another copy, unresolved V genes explain less than half of the discrepancy, and the remainder lacks a known reason. In all, the sample holds some 19,000 clones, and under 80% of those were seen once. Jointly, the top ten make up roughly 10% of the sample. This specimen's treatment or condition label, per the study, means: randomized to nivolumab then ipilimumab (arm A) or the reverse (arm B). Here the sequenced sample was CD8+ T cells sorted from blood (inferred from file names), taken from a patient given nivolumab and ipilimumab in sequence. The receptors were sampled from a human donor with melanoma.

V gene TRBV6-5 combines with J gene TRBJ2-7, with TRBD2 matching 9 bases. The germline V gene encodes CDR1 MNHEY and CDR2 SVGAGI. The CDR3 totals 14 residues. Losses at the gene ends were 6 bases for V and 1 base for J; bases not matched to a gene: 4. CDR3 sequence reads: CASRLLAGSYEQYF. For the CDR3, the DNA is TGTGCCAGCAGGCTTCTAGCGGGGTCCTACGAGCAGTACTTC.

The chain couples TRBV19 to TRBJ2-7, with 7 nucleotides matching TRBD2. The V gene end was trimmed by 5 bases and the J gene end by 6 bases; junction bases not matched to a gene: 1. This CDR3 contains 11 residues. CDR1 and CDR2 from the germline V gene are LNHDA and SQIVND (reference sequence). For the CDR3, the DNA is TGTGCCAGTAGTCCGGGGGGCGAGCAGTACTTC. This sequence encodes CASSPGGEQYF. Looking up the rest from reference TRBV19 and TRBJ2-7 gives the full variable domain: DGGITQSPKYLFRKEGQNVTLSCEQNLNHDAMYWYRQDPGQGLRLIYYSQIVNDFQKGDIAEGYSVSREKKESFPLTVTSAQKNPTAFYLCASSPGGEQYFGPGTRLTVT.

The chain is built from TRBV18 and TRBJ2-1, with 9 bases lining up with TRBD2. There are 15 residues in the CDR3. The V segment lost 8 bases and the J segment 12 bases; nucleotides outside the gene matches: 17. Germline V lookup: CDR1 KGHSH, CDR2 LQKENI. DNA for the CDR3: TGTGCCAGCCGCCCCCCAGTAGCGGGAGACGGAGGGCAGTTCTTC. This gives the protein CASRPPVAGDGGQFF. The whole variable domain, filled in from reference TRBV18 and TRBJ2-1, reads NAGVMQNPRHLVRRRGQEARLRCSPMKGHSHVYWYRQLPEEGLKFMVYLQKENIIDESGMPKERFSAEFPKEGPSILRIQQVVRGDSAAYFCASRPPVAGDGGQFFGPGTRLTVL.

V gene TRBV7-8 combines with J gene TRBJ1-1, with 9 bases matching TRBD1. The junction had 3 bases not matched to a gene; V was cut back by 5 bases and J by 5 bases. CDR3 length: 13 residues. Germline lookup yields CDR1 SGHVS and CDR2 FQNEAQ. CDR3 coding DNA: TGTGCCAGCAGCCGGGACAGGGAGACTGAAGCTTTCTTT. Protein product: CASSRDRETEAFF. The whole variable domain, remainder taken from reference TRBV7-8 and TRBJ1-1, is GAGVSQSPRYKVAKRGQDVALRCDPISGHVSLFWYQQALGQGPEFLTYFQNEAQLDKSGLPSDRFFAERPEGSVSTLKIQRTQQEDSAVYLCASSRDRETEAFFGQGTRLTVV.

The chain links TRBV28 to TRBJ2-1; tentative D call: TRBD2 (6 bases). Germline assignment: CDR1 MDHEN and CDR2 SYDVKM. V was shortened by 3 bases and J by 0 bases, with 15 bases between the two germline ends. The CDR3 length is 17 residues. The CDR3 sequence is CASSFRSGFSSYNEQFF. In DNA, the CDR3 is TGTGCCAGCAGTTTTCGGAGCGGGTTCAGCTCCTACAATGAGCAGTTCTTC.

As DNA, the CDR3 is TGCGCCAGCAGTGACTTTTACGAGCAGTACTTC. Translating gives CASSDFYEQYF. The chain recombines TRBV10-2 with TRBJ2-5; no clear D. The DNA end is more similar to TRBJ2-7, so the J call may be wrong. The CDR3 sequence is 11 residues long. Germline V gene lookup returns CDR1 WSHSY and CDR2 SAAADI.

This clone was observed a handful of times. The genes are TRBV7-9 and TRBJ2-3; the match to TRBD2 covers 9 bases. The CDR3 spans 17 residues. CDR1 and CDR2 from the germline V gene are SEHNR and FQNEAQ (reference sequence). With V trimmed by 5 bases and J by 2 bases, 11 bases remained unmatched. CDR3 coding DNA: TGTGCCAGCAGCCGGAGGGTTGCGGGGGGGCACACAGATACGCAGTATTTT. Translated: CASSRRVAGGHTDTQYF.